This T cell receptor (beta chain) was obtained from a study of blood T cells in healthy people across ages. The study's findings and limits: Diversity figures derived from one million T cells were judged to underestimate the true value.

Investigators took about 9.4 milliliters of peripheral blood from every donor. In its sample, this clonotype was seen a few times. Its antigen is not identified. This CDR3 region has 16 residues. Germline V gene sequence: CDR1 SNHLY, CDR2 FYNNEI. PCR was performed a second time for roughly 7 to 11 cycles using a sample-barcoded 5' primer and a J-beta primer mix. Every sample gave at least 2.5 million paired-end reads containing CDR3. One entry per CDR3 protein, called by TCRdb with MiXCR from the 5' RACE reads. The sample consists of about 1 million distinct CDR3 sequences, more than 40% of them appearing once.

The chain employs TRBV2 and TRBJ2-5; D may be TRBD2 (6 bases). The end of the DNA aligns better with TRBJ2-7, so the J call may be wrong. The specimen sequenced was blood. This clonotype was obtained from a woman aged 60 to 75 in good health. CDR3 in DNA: TGTGCCAGCACCAAACTCCCTAGCGACACAACTTACGAGCAGTACTTC. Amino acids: CASTKLPSDTTYEQYF.